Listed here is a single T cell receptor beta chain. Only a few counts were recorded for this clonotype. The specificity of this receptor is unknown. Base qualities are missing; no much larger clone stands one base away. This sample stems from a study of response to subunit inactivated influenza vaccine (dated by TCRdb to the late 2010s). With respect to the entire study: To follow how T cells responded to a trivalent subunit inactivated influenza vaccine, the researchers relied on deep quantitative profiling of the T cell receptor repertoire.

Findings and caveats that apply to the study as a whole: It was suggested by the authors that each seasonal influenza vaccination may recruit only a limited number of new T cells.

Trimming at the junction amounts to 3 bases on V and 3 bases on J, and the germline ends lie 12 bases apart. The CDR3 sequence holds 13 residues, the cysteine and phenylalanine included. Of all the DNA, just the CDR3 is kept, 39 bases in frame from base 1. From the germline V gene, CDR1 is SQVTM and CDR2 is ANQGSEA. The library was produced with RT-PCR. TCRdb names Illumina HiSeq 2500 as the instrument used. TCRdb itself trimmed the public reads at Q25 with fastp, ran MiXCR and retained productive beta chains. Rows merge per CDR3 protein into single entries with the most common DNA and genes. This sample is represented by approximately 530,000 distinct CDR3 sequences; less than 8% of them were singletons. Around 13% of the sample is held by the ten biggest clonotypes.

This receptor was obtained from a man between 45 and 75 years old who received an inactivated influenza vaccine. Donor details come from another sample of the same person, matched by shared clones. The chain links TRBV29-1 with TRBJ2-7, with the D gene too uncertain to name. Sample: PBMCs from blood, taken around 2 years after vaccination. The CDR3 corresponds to CSVDIGFGYEQYF. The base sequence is TGCAGCGTTGATATAGGATTCGGCTACGAGCAGTACTTC.